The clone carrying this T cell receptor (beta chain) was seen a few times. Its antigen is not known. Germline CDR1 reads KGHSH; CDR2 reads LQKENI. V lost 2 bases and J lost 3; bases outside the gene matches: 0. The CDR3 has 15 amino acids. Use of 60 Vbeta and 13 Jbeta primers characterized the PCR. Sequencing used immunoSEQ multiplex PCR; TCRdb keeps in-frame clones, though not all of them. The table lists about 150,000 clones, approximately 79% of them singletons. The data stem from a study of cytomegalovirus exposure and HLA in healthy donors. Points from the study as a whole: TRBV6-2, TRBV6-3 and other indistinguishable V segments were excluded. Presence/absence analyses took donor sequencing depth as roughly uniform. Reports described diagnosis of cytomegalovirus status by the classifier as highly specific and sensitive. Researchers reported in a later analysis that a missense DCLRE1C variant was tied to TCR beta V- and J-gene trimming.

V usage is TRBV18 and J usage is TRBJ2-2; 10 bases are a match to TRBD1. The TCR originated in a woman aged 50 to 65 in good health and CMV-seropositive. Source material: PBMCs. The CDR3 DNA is TGTGCCAGCTCACCAGGGACAGGGGACACCGGGGAGCTGTTTTTT. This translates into CASSPGTGDTGELFF.